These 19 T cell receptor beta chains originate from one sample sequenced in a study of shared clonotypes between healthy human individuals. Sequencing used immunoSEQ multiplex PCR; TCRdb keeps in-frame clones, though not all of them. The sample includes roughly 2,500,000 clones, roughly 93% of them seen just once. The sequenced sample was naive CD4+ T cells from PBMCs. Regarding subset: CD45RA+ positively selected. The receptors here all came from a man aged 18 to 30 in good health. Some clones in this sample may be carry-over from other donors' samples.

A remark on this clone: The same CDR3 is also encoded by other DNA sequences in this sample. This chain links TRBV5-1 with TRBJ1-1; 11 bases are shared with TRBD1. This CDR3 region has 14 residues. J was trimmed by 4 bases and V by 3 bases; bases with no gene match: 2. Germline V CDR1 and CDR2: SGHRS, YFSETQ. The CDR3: CASSSGTGGTEAFF. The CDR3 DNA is TGCGCCAGCAGCTCGGGGACAGGGGGCACTGAAGCTTTCTTT.

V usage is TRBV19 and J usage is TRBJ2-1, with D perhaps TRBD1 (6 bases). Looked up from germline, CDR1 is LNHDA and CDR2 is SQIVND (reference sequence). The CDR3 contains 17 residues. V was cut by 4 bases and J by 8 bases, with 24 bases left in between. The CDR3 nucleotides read TGTGCCAGTAGTACCCTTAATTGGGCTAGTCAGGGGTATGAGCAGTTCTTC. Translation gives CASSTLNWASQGYEQFF.

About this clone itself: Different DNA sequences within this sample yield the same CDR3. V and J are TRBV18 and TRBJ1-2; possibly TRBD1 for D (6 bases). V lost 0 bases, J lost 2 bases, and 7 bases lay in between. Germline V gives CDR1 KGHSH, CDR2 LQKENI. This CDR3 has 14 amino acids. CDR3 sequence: CASSPPDRNYGYTF. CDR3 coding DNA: TGTGCCAGCTCACCACCGGACAGAAACTATGGCTACACCTTC.

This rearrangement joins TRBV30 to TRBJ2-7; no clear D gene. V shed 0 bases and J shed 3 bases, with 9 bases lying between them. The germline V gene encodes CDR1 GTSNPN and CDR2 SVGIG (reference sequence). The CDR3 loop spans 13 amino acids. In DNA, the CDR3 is TGTGCCTGGAGTGTAAAAGGCCTCTACGAGCAGTACTTC. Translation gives CAWSVKGLYEQYF.

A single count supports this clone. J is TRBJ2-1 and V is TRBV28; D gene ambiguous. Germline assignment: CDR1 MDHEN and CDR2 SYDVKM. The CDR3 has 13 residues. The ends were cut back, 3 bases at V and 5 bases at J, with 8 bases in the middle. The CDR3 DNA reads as TGTGCCAGCAGTTTCCTCCAGAACAATGAGCAGTTCTTC. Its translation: CASSFLQNNEQFF.

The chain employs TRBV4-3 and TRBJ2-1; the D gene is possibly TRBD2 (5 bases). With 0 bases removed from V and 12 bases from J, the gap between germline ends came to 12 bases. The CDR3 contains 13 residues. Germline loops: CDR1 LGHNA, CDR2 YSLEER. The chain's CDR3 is CASSQDEGDRQFF. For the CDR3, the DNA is TGCGCCAGCAGCCAAGATGAGGGCGATCGGCAGTTCTTC.

The CDR3 here is CASRALGQNYGYTF. In DNA form, the CDR3 reads TGTGCCAGCAGAGCTTTGGGACAGAACTATGGCTACACCTTC. The J gene is TRBJ1-2, the V gene TRBV27; 7 bases are a match to TRBD1. Germline V gene data show CDR1 as MNHEY and CDR2 as SMNVEV (reference sequence). The ends lost 6 bases at V and 2 bases at J; junction bases unmatched: 6. This CDR3 has 14 amino acids.

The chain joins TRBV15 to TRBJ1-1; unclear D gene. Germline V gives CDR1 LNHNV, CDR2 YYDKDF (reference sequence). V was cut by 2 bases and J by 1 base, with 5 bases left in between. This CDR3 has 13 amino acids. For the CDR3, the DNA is TGTGCCACCAGCAGATTTCAGAACACTGAAGCTTTCTTT. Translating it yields CATSRFQNTEAFF. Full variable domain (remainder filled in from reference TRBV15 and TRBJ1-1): DAMVIQNPRYQVTQFGKPVTLSCSQTLNHNVMYWYQQKSSQAPKLLFHYYDKDFNNEADTPDNFQSRRPNTSFCFLDIRSPGLGDTAMYLCATSRFQNTEAFFGQGTRLTVV.

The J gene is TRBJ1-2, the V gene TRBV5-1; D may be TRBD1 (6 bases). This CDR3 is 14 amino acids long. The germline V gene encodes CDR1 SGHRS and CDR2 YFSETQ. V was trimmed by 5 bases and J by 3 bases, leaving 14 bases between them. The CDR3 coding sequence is TGCGCCAGCAGTTACAGGGAGGGAGACTATGGCTACACCTTC. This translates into CASSYREGDYGYTF. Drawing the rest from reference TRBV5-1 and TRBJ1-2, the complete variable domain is KAGVTQTPRYLIKTRGQQVTLSCSPISGHRSVSWYQQTPGQGLQFLFEYFSETQRNKGNFPGRFSGRQFSNSRSEMNVSTLELGDSALYLCASSYREGDYGYTFGSGTRLTVV.

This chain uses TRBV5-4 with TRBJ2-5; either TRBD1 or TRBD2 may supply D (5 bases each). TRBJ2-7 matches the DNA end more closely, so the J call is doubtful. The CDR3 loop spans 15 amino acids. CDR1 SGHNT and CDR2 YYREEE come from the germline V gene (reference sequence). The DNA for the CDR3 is TGTGCCAGCAGCTTGGGTGGCGGGCTCAGGGACGAGCAGTACTTC. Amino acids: CASSLGGGLRDEQYF.

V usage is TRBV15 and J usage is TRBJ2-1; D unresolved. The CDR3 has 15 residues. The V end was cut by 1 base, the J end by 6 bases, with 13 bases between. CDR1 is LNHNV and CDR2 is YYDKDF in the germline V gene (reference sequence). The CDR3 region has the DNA TGTGCCACCAGCAGAGCCGGCTTTCGAGGCAATGAGCAGTTCTTC. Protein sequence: CATSRAGFRGNEQFF.

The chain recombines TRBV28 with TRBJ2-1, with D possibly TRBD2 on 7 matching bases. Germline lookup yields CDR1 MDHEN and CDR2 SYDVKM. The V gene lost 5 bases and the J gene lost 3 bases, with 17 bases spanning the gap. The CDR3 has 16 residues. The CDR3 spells CASSGGGGGHYNEQFF. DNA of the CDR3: TGTGCCAGCAGTGGGGGCGGCGGGGGCCACTACAATGAGCAGTTCTTC.

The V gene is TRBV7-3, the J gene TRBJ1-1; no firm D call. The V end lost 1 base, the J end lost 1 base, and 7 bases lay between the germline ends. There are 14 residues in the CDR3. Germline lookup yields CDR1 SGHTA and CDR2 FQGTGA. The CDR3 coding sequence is TGTGCCAGCAGCTTAAAGGGCCCGAACACTGAAGCTTTCTTT. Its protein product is CASSLKGPNTEAFF.

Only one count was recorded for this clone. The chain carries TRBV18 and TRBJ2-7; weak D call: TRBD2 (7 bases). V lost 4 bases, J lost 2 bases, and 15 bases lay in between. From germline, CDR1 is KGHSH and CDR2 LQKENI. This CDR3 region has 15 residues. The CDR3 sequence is CASSRPGEGTYEQYF. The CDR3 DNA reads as TGTGCCAGCTCACGTCCAGGGGAGGGGACCTACGAGCAGTACTTC.

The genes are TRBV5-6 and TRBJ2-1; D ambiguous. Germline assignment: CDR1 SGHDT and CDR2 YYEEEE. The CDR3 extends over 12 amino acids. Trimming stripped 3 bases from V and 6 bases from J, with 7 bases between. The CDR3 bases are TGTGCCAGCAGCTCCACCGCCAATGAGCAGTTCTTC. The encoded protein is CASSSTANEQFF. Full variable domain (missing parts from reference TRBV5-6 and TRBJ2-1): DAGVTQSPTHLIKTRGQQVTLRCSPKSGHDTVSWYQQALGQGPQFIFQYYEEEERQRGNFPDRFSGHQFPNYSSELNVNALLLGDSALYLCASSSTANEQFFGPGTRLTVL.

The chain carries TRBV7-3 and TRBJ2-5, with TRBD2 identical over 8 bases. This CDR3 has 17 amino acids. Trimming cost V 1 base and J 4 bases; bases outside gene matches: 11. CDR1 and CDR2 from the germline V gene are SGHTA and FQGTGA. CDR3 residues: CASSLMRAGVVSETQYF. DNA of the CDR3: TGTGCCAGCAGCTTAATGAGAGCGGGAGTAGTGTCAGAGACCCAGTACTTC.

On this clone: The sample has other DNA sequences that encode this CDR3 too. DNA of the CDR3: TGTGCCAGCAGCGTCGGGGTCACCGGGGAGCTGTTTTTT. Residues: CASSVGVTGELFF. The gene calls are TRBV9 and TRBJ2-2, with D maybe TRBD2 (5 bases). Germline assignment: CDR1 SGDLS and CDR2 YYNGEE. This CDR3 has 13 amino acids. Trimming shortened V by 2 bases and J by 4 bases, and 6 bases separated the two germline ends.

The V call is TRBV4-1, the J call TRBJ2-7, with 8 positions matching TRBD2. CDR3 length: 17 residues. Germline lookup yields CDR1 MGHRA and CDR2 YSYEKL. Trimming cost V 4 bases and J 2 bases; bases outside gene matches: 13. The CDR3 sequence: CASSLASGRYTTYEQYF. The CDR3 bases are TGCGCCAGCAGCCTCGCTAGCGGGCGTTATACAACCTACGAGCAGTACTTC.

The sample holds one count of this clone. The CDR3 region is CASRSYANTGELFF. CDR3 coding DNA: TGCGCCAGCAGATCCTACGCGAACACCGGGGAGCTGTTTTTT. V is TRBV5-1 and J is TRBJ2-2; D uncertain. The V gene's germline CDR1 is SGHRS and CDR2 YFSETQ. The CDR3 consists of 14 residues. The V and J ends lost 5 bases and 0 bases respectively, with 8 bases between them.